This TCR beta chain is drawn from a study of response to subunit inactivated influenza vaccine. The V gene's germline CDR1 is DFQATT and CDR2 SNEGSKA (reference sequence). Trimming removed 4 bases at V and 0 bases at J, with 15 bases between. The CDR3 sequence is 15 residues long. With respect to this clonotype: Its antigen is unknown.

TCRdb passed the RT-PCR reads through MiXCR, listing each CDR3 protein once. The data contain roughly 500,000 distinct CDR3 sequences, 25% of them singletons. Notes on the study in general: Each seasonal influenza vaccination, the authors suggested, recruits few new T cells.

The specimen comprised CD4+ T cells sorted from PBMCs, sampled 4 to 6 days after vaccination. The clonotype originates from a man aged 50 to 60 who received an inactivated influenza vaccine. The chain has TRBV20-1 and TRBJ2-5; D is unresolved. CDR3 bases: TGCAGTGCTACAGCACCAATCGGGCACCAAGAGACCCAGTACTTC. It yields the protein CSATAPIGHQETQYF.